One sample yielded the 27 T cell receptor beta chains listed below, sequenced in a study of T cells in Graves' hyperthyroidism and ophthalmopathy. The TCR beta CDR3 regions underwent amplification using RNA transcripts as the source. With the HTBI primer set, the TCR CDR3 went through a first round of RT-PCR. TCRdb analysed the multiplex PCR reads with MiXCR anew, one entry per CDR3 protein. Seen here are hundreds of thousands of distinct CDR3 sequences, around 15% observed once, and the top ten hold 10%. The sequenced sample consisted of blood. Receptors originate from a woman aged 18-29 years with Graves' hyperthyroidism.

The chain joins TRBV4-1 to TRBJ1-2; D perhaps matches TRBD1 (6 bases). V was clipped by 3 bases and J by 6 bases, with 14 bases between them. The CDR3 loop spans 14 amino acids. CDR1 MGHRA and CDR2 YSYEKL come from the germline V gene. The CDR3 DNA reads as TGCGCCAGCAGCCAGACCGGGACACACCATGGCTACACCTTC. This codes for CASSQTGTHHGYTF.

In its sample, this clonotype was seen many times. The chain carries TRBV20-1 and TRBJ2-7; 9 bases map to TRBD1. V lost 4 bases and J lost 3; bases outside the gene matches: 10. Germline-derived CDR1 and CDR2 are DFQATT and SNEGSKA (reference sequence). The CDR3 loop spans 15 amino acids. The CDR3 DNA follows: TGCAGTGCTATAGACCGGGACAGGGCCCTCTACGAGCAGTACTTC. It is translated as CSAIDRDRALYEQYF.

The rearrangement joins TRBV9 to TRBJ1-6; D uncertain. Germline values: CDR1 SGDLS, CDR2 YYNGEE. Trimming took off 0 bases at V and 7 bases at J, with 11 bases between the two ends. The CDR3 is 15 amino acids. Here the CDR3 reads CASSVGSSRNSPLHF. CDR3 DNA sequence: TGTGCCAGCAGCGTAGGAAGTAGTCGGAATTCACCCCTCCACTTT.

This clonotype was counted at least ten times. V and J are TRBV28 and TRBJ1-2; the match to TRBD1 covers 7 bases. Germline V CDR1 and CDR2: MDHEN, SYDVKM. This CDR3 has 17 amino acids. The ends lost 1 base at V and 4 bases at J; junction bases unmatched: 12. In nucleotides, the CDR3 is TGTGCCAGCAGTTTATTACCTCATGGACAGGTTGGCTATGGCTACACCTTC. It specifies CASSLLPHGQVGYGYTF.

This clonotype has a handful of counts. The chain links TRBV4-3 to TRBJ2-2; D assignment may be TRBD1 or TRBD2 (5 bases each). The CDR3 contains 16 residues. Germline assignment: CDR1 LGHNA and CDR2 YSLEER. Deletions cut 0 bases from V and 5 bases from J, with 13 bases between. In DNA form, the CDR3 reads TGCGCCAGCAGCCAAGATCCGGGGACCCGGACCGGGGAGCTGTTTTTT. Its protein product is CASSQDPGTRTGELFF.

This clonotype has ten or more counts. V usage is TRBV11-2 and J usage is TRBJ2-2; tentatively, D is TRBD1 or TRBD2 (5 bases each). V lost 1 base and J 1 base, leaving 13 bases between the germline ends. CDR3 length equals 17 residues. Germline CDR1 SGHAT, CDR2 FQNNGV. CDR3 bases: TGTGCCAGCAGCTTAGGGACCGGGACGGTGAACACCGGGGAGCTGTTTTTT. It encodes CASSLGTGTVNTGELFF.

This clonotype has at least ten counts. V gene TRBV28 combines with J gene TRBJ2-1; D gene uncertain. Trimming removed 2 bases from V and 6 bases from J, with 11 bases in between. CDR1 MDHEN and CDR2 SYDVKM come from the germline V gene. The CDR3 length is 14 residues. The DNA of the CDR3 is TGTGCCAGCAGTTTACTTGACGTAACCAATGAGCAGTTCTTC. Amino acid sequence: CASSLLDVTNEQFF.

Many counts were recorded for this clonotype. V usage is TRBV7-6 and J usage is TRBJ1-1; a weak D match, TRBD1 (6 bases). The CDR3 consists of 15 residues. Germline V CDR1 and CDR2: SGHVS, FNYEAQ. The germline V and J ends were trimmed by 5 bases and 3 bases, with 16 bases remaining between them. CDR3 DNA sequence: TGTGCCAGCAGCCACCTTGGGGACACCTACACTGAAGCTTTCTTT. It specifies CASSHLGDTYTEAFF. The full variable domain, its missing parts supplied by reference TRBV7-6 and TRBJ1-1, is GAGVSQSPRYKVTKRGQDVALRCDPISGHVSLYWYRQALGQGPEFLTYFNYEAQQDKSGLPNDRFSAERPEGSISTLTIQRTEQRDSAMYRCASSHLGDTYTEAFFGQGTRLTVV.

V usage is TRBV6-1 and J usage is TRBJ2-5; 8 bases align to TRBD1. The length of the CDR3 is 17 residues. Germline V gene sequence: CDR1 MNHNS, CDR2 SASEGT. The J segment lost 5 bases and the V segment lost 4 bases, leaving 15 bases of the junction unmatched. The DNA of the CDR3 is TGTGCCAGCAGTGGACAAGGGTGGACAGGGAACGTGGAGACCCAGTACTTC. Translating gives CASSGQGWTGNVETQYF.

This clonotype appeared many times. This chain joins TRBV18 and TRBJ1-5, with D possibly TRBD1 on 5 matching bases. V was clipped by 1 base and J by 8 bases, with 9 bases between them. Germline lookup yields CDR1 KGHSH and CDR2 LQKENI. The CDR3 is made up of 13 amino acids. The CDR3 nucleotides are TGTGCCAGCTCACCACAGGGGACGGAGCCCCAGCATTTT. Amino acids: CASSPQGTEPQHF.

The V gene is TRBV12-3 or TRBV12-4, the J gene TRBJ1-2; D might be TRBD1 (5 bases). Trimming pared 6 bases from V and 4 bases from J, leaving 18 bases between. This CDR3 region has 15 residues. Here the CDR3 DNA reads TGTGCCAGCAGCCTCCGGTCCCTGGGGCCCTATGGCTACACCTTC. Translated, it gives CASSLRSLGPYGYTF.

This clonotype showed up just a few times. The CDR3 reads CASSQDRGLAKNIQYF. Here the CDR3 DNA reads TGTGCCAGCAGCCAGGACAGGGGGCTCGCCAAAAACATTCAGTACTTC. The chain employs TRBV5-6 and TRBJ2-4, with 11 bases that match TRBD1. The CDR3 has 16 residues. Germline CDR1 is SGHDT and CDR2 is YYEEEE. After removal of 4 bases from V and 1 base from J, the junction contained 4 bases not matched to a gene.

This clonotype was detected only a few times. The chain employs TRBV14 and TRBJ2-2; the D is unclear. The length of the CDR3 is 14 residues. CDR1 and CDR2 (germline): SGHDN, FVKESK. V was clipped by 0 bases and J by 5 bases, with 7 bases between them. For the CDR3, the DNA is TGTGCCAGCAGCCAAGAGAGGAGAACCGGGGAGCTGTTTTTT. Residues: CASSQERRTGELFF.

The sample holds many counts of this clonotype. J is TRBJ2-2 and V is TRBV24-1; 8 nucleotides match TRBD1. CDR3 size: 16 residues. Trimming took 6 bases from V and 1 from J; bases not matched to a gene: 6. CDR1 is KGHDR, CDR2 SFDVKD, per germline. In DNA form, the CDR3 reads TGTGCCACCAGTCCTCCCGGGACAGGGAACACCGGGGAGCTGTTTTTT. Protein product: CATSPPGTGNTGELFF.

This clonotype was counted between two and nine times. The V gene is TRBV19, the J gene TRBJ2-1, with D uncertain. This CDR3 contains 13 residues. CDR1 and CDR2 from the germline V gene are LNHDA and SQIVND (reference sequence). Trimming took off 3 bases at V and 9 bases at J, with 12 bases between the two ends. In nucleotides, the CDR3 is TGTGCCAGTAGTATCAGGATAGCAGGTGAGCAGTTCTTC. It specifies CASSIRIAGEQFF. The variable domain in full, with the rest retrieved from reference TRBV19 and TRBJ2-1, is DGGITQSPKYLFRKEGQNVTLSCEQNLNHDAMYWYRQDPGQGLRLIYYSQIVNDFQKGDIAEGYSVSREKKESFPLTVTSAQKNPTAFYLCASSIRIAGEQFFGPGTRLTVL.

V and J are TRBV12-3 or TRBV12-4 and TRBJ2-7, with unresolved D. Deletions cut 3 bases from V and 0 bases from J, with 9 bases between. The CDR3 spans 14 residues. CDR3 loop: CASSFRQLSYEQYF. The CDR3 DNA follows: TGTGCCAGCAGTTTCAGGCAGCTCTCCTACGAGCAGTACTTC.

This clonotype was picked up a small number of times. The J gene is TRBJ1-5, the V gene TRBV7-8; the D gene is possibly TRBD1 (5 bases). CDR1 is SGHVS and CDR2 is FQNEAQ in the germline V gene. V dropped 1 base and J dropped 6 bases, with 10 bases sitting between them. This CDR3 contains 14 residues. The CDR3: CASSLGGRAQPQHF. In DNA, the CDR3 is TGTGCCAGCAGCTTAGGAGGCAGGGCTCAGCCCCAGCATTTT.

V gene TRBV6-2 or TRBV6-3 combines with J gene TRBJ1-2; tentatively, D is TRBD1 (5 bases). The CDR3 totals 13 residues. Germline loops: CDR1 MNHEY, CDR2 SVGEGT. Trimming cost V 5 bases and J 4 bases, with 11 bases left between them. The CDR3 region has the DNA TGTGCCAGCAGTCGGTCAGGGACCTATGGCTACACCTTC. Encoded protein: CASSRSGTYGYTF.

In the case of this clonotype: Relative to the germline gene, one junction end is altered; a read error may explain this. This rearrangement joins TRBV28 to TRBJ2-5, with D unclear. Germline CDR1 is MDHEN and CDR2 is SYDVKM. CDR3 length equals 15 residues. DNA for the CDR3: TGTGCCAGCAGTTTAAACCGGGCGGCCCAAGAGACCCGGTACTTC. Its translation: CASSLNRAAQETRYF.

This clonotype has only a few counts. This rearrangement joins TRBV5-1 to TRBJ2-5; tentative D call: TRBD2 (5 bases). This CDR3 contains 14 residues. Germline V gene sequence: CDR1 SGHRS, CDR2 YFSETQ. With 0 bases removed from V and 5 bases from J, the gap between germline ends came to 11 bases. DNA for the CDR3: TGCGCCAGCAGCTTGGACCTAGCATACGAGACCCAGTACTTC. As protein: CASSLDLAYETQYF.

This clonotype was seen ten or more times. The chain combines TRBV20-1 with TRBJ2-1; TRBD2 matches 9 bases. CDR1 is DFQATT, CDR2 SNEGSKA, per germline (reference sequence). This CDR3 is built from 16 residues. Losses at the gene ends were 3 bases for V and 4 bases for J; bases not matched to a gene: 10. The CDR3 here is CSASDIPGLAYNEQFF. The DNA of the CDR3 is TGCAGTGCTAGTGACATTCCGGGACTAGCTTACAATGAGCAGTTCTTC.

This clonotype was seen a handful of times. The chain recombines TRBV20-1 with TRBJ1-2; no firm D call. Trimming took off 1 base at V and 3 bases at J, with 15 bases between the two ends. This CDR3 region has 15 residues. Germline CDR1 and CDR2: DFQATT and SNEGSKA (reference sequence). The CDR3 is CSARALQLLDYGYTF. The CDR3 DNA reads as TGCAGTGCTAGAGCCCTACAGCTCCTTGACTATGGCTACACCTTC.

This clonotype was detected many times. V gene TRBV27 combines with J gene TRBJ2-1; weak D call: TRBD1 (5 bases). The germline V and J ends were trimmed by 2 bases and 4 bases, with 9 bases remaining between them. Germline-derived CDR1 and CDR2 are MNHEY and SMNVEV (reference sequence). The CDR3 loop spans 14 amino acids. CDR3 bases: TGTGCCAGCAGTTTAAGGGGAATATACAATGAGCAGTTCTTC. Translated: CASSLRGIYNEQFF.

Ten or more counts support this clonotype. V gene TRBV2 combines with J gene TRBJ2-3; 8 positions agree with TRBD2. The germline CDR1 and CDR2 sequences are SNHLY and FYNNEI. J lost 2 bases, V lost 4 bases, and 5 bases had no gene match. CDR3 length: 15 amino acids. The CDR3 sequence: CASSVERELTDTQYF. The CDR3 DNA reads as TGTGCCAGCAGTGTCGAGCGGGAGCTCACAGATACGCAGTATTTT.

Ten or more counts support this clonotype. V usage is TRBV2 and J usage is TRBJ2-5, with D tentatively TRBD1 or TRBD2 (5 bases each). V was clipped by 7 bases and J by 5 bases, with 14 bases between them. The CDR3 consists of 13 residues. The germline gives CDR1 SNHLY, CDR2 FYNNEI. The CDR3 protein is CASILNWGETQYF. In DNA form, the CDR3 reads TGTGCCAGCATTCTTAATTGGGGGGAGACCCAGTACTTC.

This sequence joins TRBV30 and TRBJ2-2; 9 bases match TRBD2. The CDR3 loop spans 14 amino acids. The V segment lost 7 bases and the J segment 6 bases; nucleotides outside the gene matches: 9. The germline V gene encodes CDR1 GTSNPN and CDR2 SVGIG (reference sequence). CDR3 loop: CAFSSGDPSGELFF. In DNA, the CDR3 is TGTGCCTTTTCTAGCGGGGATCCATCCGGGGAGCTGTTTTTT.

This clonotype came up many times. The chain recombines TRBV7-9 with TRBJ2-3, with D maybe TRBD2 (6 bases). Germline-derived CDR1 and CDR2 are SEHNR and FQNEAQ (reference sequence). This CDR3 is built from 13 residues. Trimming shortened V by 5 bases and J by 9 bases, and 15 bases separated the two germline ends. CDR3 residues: CASSQPGSETQYF. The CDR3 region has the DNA TGTGCCAGCAGCCAGCCCGGGAGCGAGACGCAGTATTTT.